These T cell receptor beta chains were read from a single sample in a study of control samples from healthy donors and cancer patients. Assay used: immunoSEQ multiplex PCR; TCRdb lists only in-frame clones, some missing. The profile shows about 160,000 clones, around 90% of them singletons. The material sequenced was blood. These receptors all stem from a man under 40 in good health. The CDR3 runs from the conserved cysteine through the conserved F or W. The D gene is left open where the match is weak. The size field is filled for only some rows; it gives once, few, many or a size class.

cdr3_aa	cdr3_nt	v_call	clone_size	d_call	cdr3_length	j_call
CASSQSRTENQPQHF	TGCGCCAGCAGTCAATCACGGACGGAGAATCAGCCCCAGCATTTT	TRBV23-1	NA	NA	15	TRBJ1-5
CASSLRVEGAGYGYTF	TGTGCCAGCAGTTTAAGGGTAGAGGGGGCGGGCTATGGCTACACCTTC	TRBV28	NA	TRBD1	16	TRBJ1-2
CASSNLGQTNYGYTF	TGTGCCAGCAGTAACCTCGGACAGACTAACTATGGCTACACCTTC	TRBV5-6	NA	NA	15	TRBJ1-2
CAWSTGSGNTIYF	TGTGCCTGGAGTACCGGCTCTGGAAACACCATATATTTT	TRBV30	few	NA	13	TRBJ1-3
CASSNPPATSGGGKQETQYF	TGTGCCAGCAGCAACCCCCCGGCGACTAGCGGGGGGGGTAAACAAGAGACCCAGTACTTC	TRBV7-9	NA	TRBD2	20	TRBJ2-5
CASSTTGQETQYF	TGTGCCAGCAGCACGACAGGGCAAGAGACCCAGTACTTC	TRBV7-7	NA	TRBD1	13	TRBJ2-5
CASSLGRTGLNSPLHF	TGTGCCAGCAGCTTAGGGAGGACAGGGCTTAATTCACCCCTCCACTTT	TRBV7-8	NA	TRBD1	16	TRBJ1-6
CASSLEGTTNYGYTF	TGCGCCAGCAGCTTGGAGGGCACGACCAACTATGGCTACACCTTC	TRBV5-1	NA	NA	15	TRBJ1-2
CASSYIARWDYGYTF	TGTGCCAGCAGTTACATAGCAAGATGGGACTATGGCTACACCTTC	TRBV6-5	NA	NA	15	TRBJ1-2
CATSRDLPSGRGGTQYF	TGTGCCACCAGCAGAGATTTACCTAGCGGCCGGGGGGGGACCCAGTACTTC	TRBV15	NA	TRBD2	17	TRBJ2-5
CASKIWATGGPEAFF	TGTGCCAGTAAGATTTGGGCCACAGGGGGCCCTGAAGCTTTCTTT	TRBV19	NA	TRBD1	15	TRBJ1-1
CATSDARQGATGELFF	TGTGCCACCAGTGATGCCAGACAGGGGGCAACCGGGGAGCTGTTTTTT	TRBV24-1	NA	TRBD1	16	TRBJ2-2
CASSDPGGGDQPQHF	TGTGCCAGCAGTGATCCAGGGGGCGGGGATCAGCCCCAGCATTTT	TRBV28	NA	TRBD1	15	TRBJ1-5
CASSPDALANNEQFF	TGTGCCAGCTCACCCGATGCGCTAGCGAACAATGAGCAGTTCTTC	TRBV18	NA	NA	15	TRBJ2-1
CASSFSGEGEAFF	TGTGCCAGCAGCTTTTCAGGGGAAGGTGAAGCTTTCTTT	TRBV7-9	NA	NA	13	TRBJ1-1
CASTTSEGLTYEQYF	TGTGCCAGCACCACAAGTGAGGGACTCACCTACGAGCAGTACTTC	TRBV6-5	NA	NA	15	TRBJ2-7
CASSENWTGPLGYTF	TGTGCCAGCAGTGAAAACTGGACAGGGCCCCTGGGCTACACCTTC	TRBV2	NA	TRBD1	15	TRBJ1-2
CASSLQGFGLGFTGELFF	TGTGCCAGCAGCCTACAGGGTTTTGGCCTAGGTTTCACCGGGGAGCTGTTTTTT	TRBV27	NA	NA	18	TRBJ2-2
CASSLSSNQPQHF	TGTGCCAGCAGCTTAAGTAGCAATCAGCCCCAGCATTTT	TRBV7-6	NA	NA	13	TRBJ1-5
CASSFEWAGELFF	TGTGCCAGCAGCTTCGAGTGGGCCGGGGAGCTGTTTTTT	TRBV5-4	NA	NA	13	TRBJ2-2
CASSMTGMGYTF	TGTGCCAGCAGCATGACAGGGATGGGCTACACCTTC	TRBV6-1	NA	TRBD1	12	TRBJ1-2
CSASITGSGGGYEQYF	TGCAGTGCTAGTATAACCGGTAGCGGGGGGGGCTACGAGCAGTACTTC	TRBV20-1	NA	TRBD2	16	TRBJ2-7
CASSQDQGLAASTDTQYF	TGTGCCAGCAGCCAAGATCAGGGACTAGCGGCTAGCACAGATACGCAGTATTTT	TRBV4-2	NA	TRBD2	18	TRBJ2-3
CASSLIGGKGGKLYNEQFF	TGTGCCAGCAGCCTGATAGGGGGGAAAGGCGGGAAACTCTACAATGAGCAGTTCTTC	TRBV7-9	NA	NA	19	TRBJ2-1
CASSLAGRSGYTF	TGCGCCAGCAGCTTGGCGGGGAGGAGCGGCTACACCTTC	TRBV5-1	NA	NA	13	TRBJ1-2
CASSLSTGRGRSYNEQFF	TGTGCCAGCAGCTTAAGTACGGGCCGGGGACGCTCCTACAATGAGCAGTTCTTC	TRBV11-2	few	NA	18	TRBJ2-1
CASSHQNDKLFF	TGTGCCAGCAGCCACCAAAATGACAAACTGTTTTTT	TRBV6-6	NA	NA	12	TRBJ1-4
CASSPLRGSYEQYF	TGTGCCAGCAGCCCCCTTAGGGGTTCCTACGAGCAGTACTTC	TRBV5-8	NA	NA	14	TRBJ2-7
CASTPGPTYGYTF	TGTGCCAGCACCCCCGGTCCGACGTATGGCTACACCTTC	TRBV7-2	NA	NA	13	TRBJ1-2
CASSALQGNEQFF	TGTGCCAGCAGCGCGTTGCAGGGTAATGAGCAGTTCTTC	TRBV7-7	NA	NA	13	TRBJ2-1
CASSLQGGTEAFF	TGCGCCAGCAGCCTACAGGGGGGTACTGAAGCTTTCTTT	TRBV4-1	NA	TRBD1	13	TRBJ1-1
CASSPFDGNEQYF	TGTGCCAGCTCACCATTTGACGGTAATGAACAGTACTTC	TRBV18	NA	NA	13	TRBJ2-7
CATSEGNTGELFF	TGTGCCACCAGTGAAGGCAACACCGGGGAGCTGTTTTTT	TRBV24-1	NA	NA	13	TRBJ2-2